These 32 T cell receptor beta chains were sequenced from one sample in a study of T cells in Graves' hyperthyroidism and ophthalmopathy. RNA transcripts were the template for amplifying TCR beta CDR3 regions. A set of HTBI primers served as the primers for a first-round RT-PCR of the TCR CDR3. TCRdb itself ran the multiplex PCR reads through MiXCR, one entry per CDR3 protein. The table shows about 320,000 distinct CDR3 sequences, with over 15% occurring only once. Sequenced input: blood. These receptors originate from a man younger than 45 with Graves' hyperthyroidism.

There are many counts of this clonotype. The chain's CDR3 is CSGGGVGGSVYNEQFF. CDR3 sequence (DNA): TGCAGTGGGGGGGGCGTTGGCGGGAGCGTCTACAATGAGCAGTTCTTC. The V call is TRBV20-1, the J call TRBJ2-1, with a possible D match to TRBD2 (7 bases). The V gene lost 7 bases and the J gene lost 3 bases, with 22 bases spanning the gap. The CDR3 length is 16 residues. Germline assignment: CDR1 DFQATT and CDR2 SNEGSKA (reference sequence).

This clonotype was observed many times. This chain links TRBV3-1 with TRBJ1-1, with D hard to call. This CDR3 has 14 amino acids. Germline V lookup: CDR1 LGHDT, CDR2 YNNKEL (reference sequence). Trimming removed 4 bases from V and 4 bases from J, with 13 bases in between. The CDR3 here is CASSPVASSTEAFF. In DNA, the CDR3 is TGTGCCAGCAGCCCTGTGGCCAGCTCCACTGAAGCTTTCTTT.

The chain is built from TRBV7-3 and TRBJ2-1; a possible D gene is TRBD1 (8 bases). The V gene lost 6 bases and the J gene lost 7 bases, with 19 bases spanning the gap. Germline V CDR1 and CDR2: SGHTA, FQGTGA. This CDR3 is 15 amino acids long. CDR3 in amino acids: CASRQGGSGGNEQFF. The DNA of the CDR3 is TGTGCCAGCAGACAGGGGGGGTCCGGAGGGAATGAGCAGTTCTTC.

This clonotype was seen at least ten times. This chain links TRBV12-3 or TRBV12-4 with TRBJ2-7; D gene ambiguous. Trimming cost V 5 bases and J 4 bases, with 12 bases left between them. The length of the CDR3 is 13 residues. DNA for the CDR3: TGTGCCAGCAGTCCCACTCACACTTACGAGCAGTACTTC. Residues: CASSPTHTYEQYF.

This clonotype was recorded at least ten times. In nucleotides, the CDR3 is TGTGCCAGCACAAGGGGGAATGTAGCGGGGTCGCAGACCCAGTACTTC. Translation: CASTRGNVAGSQTQYF. The chain is built from TRBV12-3 or TRBV12-4 and TRBJ2-5, with 8 bases identical to TRBD2. J was trimmed by 6 bases and V by 7 bases; bases with no gene match: 16. The CDR3 loop spans 16 amino acids.

This clonotype was detected many times. The V and J genes are TRBV28 and TRBJ2-7; the match to TRBD1 covers 7 bases. V lost 4 bases to trimming and J lost 6 bases; unmatched junction nucleotides: 6. The length of the CDR3 is 13 residues. The V gene's germline CDR1 is MDHEN and CDR2 SYDVKM. CDR3 in DNA: TGTGCCAGCAGTTACACAGGGGTGCGCGAGCAGTACTTC. It specifies CASSYTGVREQYF.

This clonotype was seen ten or more times. The CDR3 DNA is TGCAGTGCTAGAGCCCGGACAGGGGTCACAGGGCCCTACGAGCAGTACTTC. This codes for CSARARTGVTGPYEQYF. The chain links TRBV20-1 to TRBJ2-7, with 9 bases aligning to TRBD1. From germline, CDR1 is DFQATT and CDR2 SNEGSKA (reference sequence). This CDR3 is built from 17 residues. The J segment lost 2 bases and the V segment lost 1 base, leaving 12 bases of the junction unmatched.

This clonotype was detected a few times. The chain is built from TRBV5-1 and TRBJ1-3; the D is unclear. V was shortened by 5 bases and J by 0 bases, with 9 bases between the two germline ends. CDR1 and CDR2 from the germline V gene are SGHRS and YFSETQ. The CDR3 is 14 amino acids. The CDR3 spells CASRDLNSGNTIYF. The CDR3 DNA follows: TGCGCCAGCAGAGACCTCAACTCTGGAAACACCATATATTTT.

This clonotype occurred a few times. V usage is TRBV30 and J usage is TRBJ1-2; no clear D. V lost 2 bases and J 7 bases, leaving 8 bases between the germline ends. Germline V gene data show CDR1 as GTSNPN and CDR2 as SVGIG (reference sequence). The CDR3 contains 11 residues. The CDR3 here is CAWSMKGGYTF. The CDR3 DNA follows: TGTGCCTGGAGTATGAAGGGTGGCTACACCTTC.

On this clonotype: Given a much more abundant clone one base away, this may be a read error. V usage is TRBV2 and J usage is TRBJ1-1, with D tentatively TRBD1 (5 bases). The CDR3 contains 14 residues. CDR1 and CDR2 (germline): SNHLY, FYNNEI. DNA for the CDR3: TGTGCCGGCAGTCCCGAACATCCAGGGACTGAAGCTTTCTTT. Its protein product is CAGSPEHPGTEAFF.

This clonotype has a count of ten or more. This rearrangement joins TRBV5-1 to TRBJ2-3; 10 nucleotides line up with TRBD2. The J segment lost 2 bases and the V segment lost 0 bases, leaving 3 bases of the junction unmatched. The CDR3 covers 16 residues. The germline V gene encodes CDR1 SGHRS and CDR2 YFSETQ. In DNA form, the CDR3 reads TGCGCCAGCAGCTTGGCCGGGACTAGCGACACAGATACGCAGTATTTT. Translation gives CASSLAGTSDTDTQYF.

This clonotype came up many times. The chain combines TRBV2 with TRBJ1-2; a possible D gene is TRBD1 (5 bases). The CDR3 spans 12 residues. The germline gives CDR1 SNHLY, CDR2 FYNNEI. The germline V and J ends were trimmed by 9 bases and 5 bases, with 13 bases remaining between them. The CDR3, as DNA: TGTGCCAGGGGCAGGGAAGAGTATGGCTACACCTTC. Protein sequence: CARGREEYGYTF.

V usage is TRBV19 and J usage is TRBJ1-5; unclear D gene. The CDR3 has 13 residues. The V and J ends lost 3 bases and 3 bases respectively, with 6 bases between them. Germline CDR1 LNHDA, CDR2 SQIVND (reference sequence). For the CDR3, the DNA is TGTGCCAGTAGTATCGACCTCAATCAGCCCCAGCATTTT. Its translation: CASSIDLNQPQHF.

This clonotype appeared many times. The chain recombines TRBV28 with TRBJ2-7; 8 positions match TRBD2. The CDR3 totals 17 residues. Trimming removed 10 bases from V and 0 bases from J; junction bases left unmatched: 17. CDR1 MDHEN and CDR2 SYDVKM come from the germline V gene. The CDR3 DNA reads as TGTGCCATCGCCCGGGGGGGGGGCAGCGGGTACTCCTACGAGCAGTACTTC. This sequence encodes CAIARGGGSGYSYEQYF.

In this sample, this clonotype turned up many times. The chain uses TRBV11-2 and TRBJ2-1; 9 bases fit TRBD2. V shed 5 bases and J 2 bases; nucleotides not matched to a gene: 7. CDR1 is SGHAT, CDR2 FQNNGV, per germline. The CDR3 extends over 16 amino acids. The CDR3 loop reads CASSPRLAVTYNEQFF. Written as DNA, the CDR3 is TGTGCCAGCAGCCCTCGACTAGCGGTAACCTACAATGAGCAGTTCTTC.

In this sample, this clonotype turned up many times. The rearrangement links TRBV6-1 to TRBJ2-3; D ambiguous. Germline CDR1 reads MNHNS; CDR2 reads SASEGT. The ends were cut back, 7 bases at V and 3 bases at J, with 5 bases in the middle. This CDR3 region has 11 residues. CDR3: CASTFTDTQYF. CDR3 coding DNA: TGTGCCAGCACCTTTACAGATACGCAGTATTTT.

The chain links TRBV28 to TRBJ1-5; D is uncertain. This CDR3 has 15 amino acids. With 5 bases removed from V and 7 bases from J, the gap between germline ends came to 18 bases. Germline-derived CDR1 and CDR2 are MDHEN and SYDVKM. The CDR3 sequence: CASSLAGQRSQPQHF. CDR3 nucleotides: TGTGCCAGCAGTCTCGCGGGCCAAAGAAGCCAGCCCCAGCATTTT.

Many counts were recorded for this clonotype. The chain carries TRBV20-1 and TRBJ2-7; maybe TRBD1 (6 bases). The germline gives CDR1 DFQATT, CDR2 SNEGSKA (reference sequence). Trimming stripped 5 bases from V and 3 bases from J, with 17 bases between. The CDR3 consists of 14 residues. The CDR3 reads CSAGASDRIYEQYF. As DNA, the CDR3 is TGCAGTGCTGGAGCGTCGGACAGAATCTACGAGCAGTACTTC.

This clonotype was seen repeatedly, ten times or more. The J gene is TRBJ2-4, the V gene TRBV28; possibly TRBD2 for D (6 bases). With 2 bases removed from V and 0 bases from J, the gap between germline ends came to 17 bases. Per the germline V gene, CDR1 is MDHEN and CDR2 is SYDVKM. The CDR3 extends over 18 amino acids. This chain's CDR3 is CASSLRLAMMRAKNIQYF. The CDR3 DNA is TGTGCCAGCAGTTTACGGCTAGCGATGATGAGAGCCAAAAACATTCAGTACTTC.

This clonotype was seen repeatedly, ten times or more. This chain uses TRBV12-3 or TRBV12-4 with TRBJ2-5; 8 bases map to TRBD2. This CDR3 has 14 amino acids. With V trimmed by 5 bases and J by 6 bases, 8 bases remained unmatched. The CDR3 spells CASSQPGGVKTQYF. In DNA form, the CDR3 reads TGTGCCAGCAGTCAACCGGGAGGGGTGAAGACCCAGTACTTC.

V usage is TRBV7-2 and J usage is TRBJ2-3, with 9 bases identical to TRBD1. The J segment lost 1 base and the V segment lost 2 bases, leaving 7 bases of the junction unmatched. CDR3 length: 17 amino acids. Germline V gene data show CDR1 as SGHTA and CDR2 as FQGNSA. CDR3 loop: CASSLKPNRGRTDTQYF. The CDR3 region has the DNA TGTGCCAGCAGCTTAAAACCGAACAGGGGGCGCACAGATACGCAGTATTTT.

This clonotype occurred a few times. The chain has TRBV29-1 and TRBJ2-7; 14 nucleotides match TRBD2. The V gene end was trimmed by 5 bases and the J gene end by 2 bases; junction bases not matched to a gene: 8. From germline, CDR1 is SQVTM and CDR2 ANQGSEA. This CDR3 comprises 16 residues. The CDR3, as DNA: TGCAGCGTTACGGGACTAGCGGGAGTTGGTGCCTACGAGCAGTACTTC. Protein: CSVTGLAGVGAYEQYF.

This clonotype was counted many times. The gene calls are TRBV7-8 and TRBJ1-1; D is unresolved. Germline loops: CDR1 SGHVS, CDR2 FQNEAQ. V lost 4 bases, J lost 0 bases, and 6 bases lay in between. This CDR3 has 13 amino acids. The CDR3 reads CASSSSVNTEAFF. CDR3 nucleotide sequence: TGTGCCAGCAGCTCGTCAGTGAACACTGAAGCTTTCTTT.

This clonotype appeared a few times. The chain uses TRBV19 and TRBJ2-7; TRBD1 agrees at 9 bases. CDR1 is LNHDA and CDR2 is SQIVND in the germline V gene (reference sequence). The V segment lost 5 bases and the J segment 5 bases; nucleotides outside the gene matches: 7. There are 14 residues in the CDR3. CDR3 amino acids: CASSDEQGAHEQYF. The DNA for the CDR3 is TGTGCCAGTAGTGACGAACAGGGGGCCCACGAGCAGTACTTC.

In its sample, this clonotype was seen many times. The chain recombines TRBV10-1 with TRBJ2-2, with a possible D match to TRBD1 (5 bases). The CDR3 contains 14 residues. Trimming pared 6 bases from V and 1 base from J, leaving 9 bases between. Germline loops: CDR1 WNHNN, CDR2 SYGVQD (reference sequence). Written as DNA, the CDR3 is TGCGCCAGCAGACAGGCCTTGAACACCGGGGAGCTGTTTTTT. Protein sequence: CASRQALNTGELFF.

This clonotype was found a few times. The genes are TRBV7-9 and TRBJ2-1, with D perhaps TRBD1 (6 bases). This CDR3 is built from 12 residues. Germline CDR1 reads SEHNR; CDR2 reads FQNEAQ (reference sequence). Trimming removed 6 bases from V and 10 bases from J, with 13 bases in between. The CDR3 bases are TGTGCCAGCAGGACAGGAGTGGCCGAGCAGTTCTTC. Residues: CASRTGVAEQFF.

The CDR3 loop is CASSQGLAGVGYNEQFF. The CDR3 nucleotides are TGCGCCAGCAGCCAGGGACTAGCGGGAGTTGGTTACAATGAGCAGTTCTTC. V and J are TRBV4-1 and TRBJ2-1; 14 bases map to TRBD2. CDR3 length: 17 residues. Trimming took 3 bases from V and 4 from J; bases not matched to a gene: 5. Germline lookup yields CDR1 MGHRA and CDR2 YSYEKL.

In regard to this clonotype: Possible read error: a much larger clone is one base away. This chain connects TRBV13 to TRBJ2-7; no reliable D call. This CDR3 has 13 residues. Germline lookup yields CDR1 PRHDT and CDR2 FYEKMQ (reference sequence). CDR3 sequence reads: CAGSQRASYEQYF. CDR3 DNA sequence: TGTGCCGGCAGCCAAAGGGCCTCCTACGAGCAGTACTTC. The full variable domain, with the rest looked up from reference TRBV13 and TRBJ2-7, is AAGVIQSPRHLIKEKRETATLKCYPIPRHDTVYWYQQGPGQDPQFLISFYEKMQSDKGSIPDRFSAQQFSDYHSELNMSSLELGDSALYFCAGSQRASYEQYFGPGTRLTVT.

This clonotype has a count of ten or more. The V and J genes are TRBV28 and TRBJ2-1; D may be TRBD2 (6 bases). Trimming took 3 bases from V and 3 from J, leaving 15 bases between them. The CDR3 length is 16 residues. Germline assignment: CDR1 MDHEN and CDR2 SYDVKM. CDR3 protein: CASSLPRDSLYNEQFF. CDR3 sequence (DNA): TGTGCCAGCAGTTTGCCCCGGGACTCCCTCTACAATGAGCAGTTCTTC. Drawing the rest from reference TRBV28 and TRBJ2-1, the complete variable domain is DVKVTQSSRYLVKRTGEKVFLECVQDMDHENMFWYRQDPGLGLRLIYFSYDVKMKEKGDIPEGYSVSREKKERFSLILESASTNQTSMYLCASSLPRDSLYNEQFFGPGTRLTVL.

The V gene is TRBV5-1, the J gene TRBJ1-4; D is possibly TRBD1 (5 bases). The germline V and J ends were trimmed by 4 bases and 4 bases, with 11 bases remaining between them. CDR1 SGHRS and CDR2 YFSETQ come from the germline V gene. CDR3 size: 14 residues. The chain's CDR3 is CASSTGGVNEKLFF. CDR3 in DNA: TGCGCCAGCAGCACCGGGGGAGTTAATGAAAAACTGTTTTTT. Full variable domain (missing parts from reference TRBV5-1 and TRBJ1-4): KAGVTQTPRYLIKTRGQQVTLSCSPISGHRSVSWYQQTPGQGLQFLFEYFSETQRNKGNFPGRFSGRQFSNSRSEMNVSTLELGDSALYLCASSTGGVNEKLFFGSGTQLSVL.

This clonotype has a count of ten or more. The V and J genes are TRBV6-1 and TRBJ1-1; D ambiguous. The CDR3 totals 13 residues. The V end lost 5 bases, the J end lost 7 bases, and 14 bases lay between the germline ends. Germline V CDR1 and CDR2: MNHNS, SASEGT. CDR3 region: CASSLGRMGEAFF. The CDR3, as DNA: TGTGCCAGCAGTCTTGGAAGGATGGGTGAAGCTTTCTTT.

This clonotype was detected ten times or more. V and J are TRBV29-1 and TRBJ2-3, with no clear D. Trimming removed 4 bases from V and 0 bases from J, with 5 bases in between. Germline V gene sequence: CDR1 SQVTM, CDR2 ANQGSEA. The CDR3 totals 12 residues. The CDR3 nucleotides are TGCAGCGTTGGTGGGAGCACAGATACGCAGTATTTT. Translating it yields CSVGGSTDTQYF.